The clone carrying this TCR beta chain was recorded a few times. Its target is not known. This entry comes from a study of response to subunit inactivated influenza vaccine. Findings of the study overall: The study's authors posited that every seasonal influenza vaccination enlists few new T cells.

In TCRdb, the RT-PCR reads were re-called with MiXCR into one record per CDR3 protein. The table lists 450,000 to 700,000 distinct CDR3 sequences, 14% of them singletons. The sequencing used PBMCs from blood, collected 11 to 12 days after vaccination. The sequence derives from a man in his forties or fifties who received an inactivated influenza vaccine.

The CDR3 DNA follows: TGTGCCAGCAGCGACAGCTTTAGCAATCAGCCCCAGCATTTT. Protein sequence: CASSDSFSNQPQHF. The chain employs TRBV12-3 or TRBV12-4 and TRBJ1-5; weak D call: TRBD1 (5 bases). Trimming shortened V by 6 bases and J by 0 bases, and 9 bases separated the two germline ends. The length of the CDR3 is 14 residues.